The 11 T cell receptor beta chains reported below all come from one sample, sequenced in a study of T cells in Graves' hyperthyroidism and ophthalmopathy (dated by TCRdb to between 2019 and 2020). Receptors were amplified or captured by multiplex PCR. Reads for this sample came from an Illumina HiSeq 2000. Amplification of TCR beta CDR3 regions was carried out from RNA transcripts. The first round of RT-PCR for the TCR CDR3 was performed with the HTBI primer set and the Qiagen OneStep RT-PCR kit. Clones were called with MiXCR by TCRdb after fastp trimmed the public reads at Q25, and only in-frame beta chains were retained. Duplicate CDR3 protein sequences are folded into a single record with the most common DNA and genes. The sample records under 350,000 distinct CDR3 sequences, roughly 15% of which are singletons. The ten biggest clones cover roughly 7.9% of the sample. The sample taken for sequencing was blood. Every receptor here comes from a woman aged 40-49 years with Graves' hyperthyroidism.

The chain combines TRBV20-1 with TRBJ2-1, with 8 bases matching TRBD2. CDR1 and CDR2 (germline): DFQATT, SNEGSKA (reference sequence). Germline trimming cut 0 bases from V and 9 bases from J; bases unmatched to any gene: 16. The length of the CDR3 is 17 residues. The CDR3 spells CSARDLGDPGLEAEQFF. The CDR3 region has the DNA TGCAGTGCTAGAGATCTGGGGGATCCGGGACTAGAAGCTGAGCAGTTCTTC.

The rearrangement uses TRBV7-9 and TRBJ2-5, with D perhaps matching TRBD1 (5 bases). The germline V gene encodes CDR1 SEHNR and CDR2 FQNEAQ (reference sequence). V was pared by 5 bases and J by 5 bases, with 12 bases between. This CDR3 region has 13 residues. The DNA of the CDR3 is TGTGCCAGCAGCGAACAGGTTCGGGAGACCCAGTACTTC. This sequence encodes CASSEQVRETQYF.

This clonotype was counted ten times or more. The V gene is TRBV20-1, the J gene TRBJ1-1; no firm D call. V was trimmed by 2 bases and J by 4 bases, leaving 8 bases between them. Germline V gene data show CDR1 as DFQATT and CDR2 as SNEGSKA (reference sequence). This CDR3 comprises 12 residues. The DNA for the CDR3 is TGCAGTGCTAGAAAGTCGATCACTGAAGCTTTCTTT. As protein: CSARKSITEAFF.

This rearrangement joins TRBV10-2 to TRBJ2-3; TRBD2 aligns across 8 bases. The CDR3 extends over 13 amino acids. CDR1 and CDR2 (germline): WSHSY, SAAADI. J was trimmed by 4 bases and V by 10 bases; bases with no gene match: 7. CDR3 sequence reads: CATSLAGPDTQYF. Written as DNA, the CDR3 is TGCGCCACCTCGCTAGCGGGTCCAGATACGCAGTATTTT.

This clonotype was counted at least ten times. The chain carries TRBV7-9 and TRBJ2-5; the D gene is possibly TRBD1 (5 bases). With 3 bases removed from V and 2 bases from J, the gap between germline ends came to 7 bases. CDR1 is SEHNR, CDR2 FQNEAQ, per germline (reference sequence). This CDR3 region has 13 residues. The CDR3 reads CASSLTVQETQYF. As DNA, the CDR3 is TGTGCCAGCAGCTTGACAGTACAAGAGACCCAGTACTTC.

This chain links TRBV4-1 with TRBJ1-2; 9 bases agree with TRBD1. CDR3 length equals 17 residues. V lost 0 bases to trimming and J lost 4 bases; unmatched junction nucleotides: 9. Looked up from germline, CDR1 is MGHRA and CDR2 is YSYEKL. The chain's CDR3 is CASSQEKGTGLFYGYTF. The CDR3 bases are TGCGCCAGCAGCCAAGAGAAGGGGACAGGGTTGTTCTATGGCTACACCTTC.

This clonotype was counted at least ten times. J is TRBJ2-1 and V is TRBV7-3, with no clear D. CDR1 is SGHTA and CDR2 is FQGTGA in the germline V gene. The length of the CDR3 is 14 residues. Trimming removed 0 bases from V and 8 bases from J, with 11 bases in between. The CDR3 reads CASSLTGGGDEQFF. As DNA, the CDR3 is TGTGCCAGCAGCTTAACGGGCGGTGGGGATGAGCAGTTCTTC.

A word on this clonotype: A much larger clone lies a single base off, so this may be a read error. This rearrangement joins TRBV11-3 to TRBJ2-1; 15 positions match TRBD2. The CDR3 consists of 17 residues. Per germline, CDR1 SGHNT and CDR2 YENEEA. V gave up 5 bases and J gave up 5 bases; unmatched junction bases: 7. The CDR3 DNA reads as TGTGCCAGCAGCCGAGGACTAGCGGGAGGGCCCCACAATGAGCAGTTCTTC. It encodes CASSRGLAGGPHNEQFF. The full variable domain, rest sourced from reference TRBV11-3 and TRBJ2-1, is EAGVVQSPRYKIIEKKQPVAFWCNPISGHNTLYWYLQNLGQGPELLIRYENEEAVDDSQLPKDRFSAERLKGVDSTLKIQPAELGDSAVYLCASSRGLAGGPHNEQFFGPGTRLTVL.

The chain recombines TRBV10-3 with TRBJ1-1; D perhaps matches TRBD1 (5 bases). The CDR3 totals 17 residues. Trimming shortened V by 6 bases and J by 1 base, and 21 bases separated the two germline ends. CDR1 and CDR2 from the germline V gene are ENHRY and SYGVKD. The CDR3 DNA reads TGTGCCATCAGCGGCCGGGACGGAAGTACGCGGAACACTGAAGCTTTCTTT. Its protein is CAISGRDGSTRNTEAFF.

CDR3 bases: TGTGCCAGCAGCTTAGCGCGGTACTCTGGGGCCAACGTCCTGACTTTC. Translation: CASSLARYSGANVLTF. The chain employs TRBV7-9 and TRBJ2-6, with D hard to call. With 0 bases removed from V and 0 bases from J, the gap between germline ends came to 6 bases. Per germline, CDR1 SEHNR and CDR2 FQNEAQ (reference sequence). This CDR3 contains 16 residues.

This clonotype was counted at least ten times. The J gene is TRBJ2-2, the V gene TRBV20-1; 8 positions match TRBD1. Germline values: CDR1 DFQATT, CDR2 SNEGSKA (reference sequence). The CDR3 covers 17 residues. The trim removed 3 bases at V and 3 bases at J, leaving 12 bases unmatched. CDR3 amino acids: CSARPGQGYLDTGELFF. CDR3 DNA sequence: TGCAGTGCTAGGCCAGGACAGGGTTATTTGGACACCGGGGAGCTGTTTTTT.